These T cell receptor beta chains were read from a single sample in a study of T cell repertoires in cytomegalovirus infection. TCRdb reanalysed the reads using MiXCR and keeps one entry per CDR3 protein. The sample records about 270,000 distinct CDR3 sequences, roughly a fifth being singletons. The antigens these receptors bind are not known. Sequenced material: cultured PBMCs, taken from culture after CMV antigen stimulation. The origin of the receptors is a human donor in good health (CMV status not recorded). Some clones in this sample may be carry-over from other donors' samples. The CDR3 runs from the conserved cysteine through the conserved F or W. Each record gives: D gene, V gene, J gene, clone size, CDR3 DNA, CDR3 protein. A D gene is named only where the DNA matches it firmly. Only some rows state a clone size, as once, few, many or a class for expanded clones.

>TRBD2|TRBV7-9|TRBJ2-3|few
TGTGCCAGCAGCGCCACGACTAGCGGGAGTAGGCCCACAGATACGCAGTATTTT
CASSATTSGSRPTDTQYF
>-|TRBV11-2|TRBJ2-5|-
TGTGCCAGCAGCTTTGATAAGGAGACCCAGTACTTC
CASSFDKETQYF
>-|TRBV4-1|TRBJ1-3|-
TGCGCCAGCAGCCCTCTCGGTCGGTCTGGGGCGAACACCATATATTTT
CASSPLGRSGANTIYF
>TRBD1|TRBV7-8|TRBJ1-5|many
TGTGCCAGCAGGGGGGGACAGGGAAGCAATCAGCCCCAGCATTTT
CASRGGQGSNQPQHF
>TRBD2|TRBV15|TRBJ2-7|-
TGTGCCACCAGCAGAGGATACTTATCCAGCGGGAATAACGAGCAGTACTTC
CATSRGYLSSGNNEQYF
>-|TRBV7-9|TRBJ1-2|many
TGTGCCAGCAGCCCCCTTCCGTATGGCTACACCTTC
CASSPLPYGYTF
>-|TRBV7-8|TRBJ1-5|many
TGTGCCAGCAGCTTAGCGAAAGGGAATCAGCCCCAGCATTTT
CASSLAKGNQPQHF
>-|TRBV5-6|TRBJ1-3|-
TGTGCCAGCACCTTGCAGCTCTCTAGAAACACCATATATTTT
CASTLQLSRNTIYF
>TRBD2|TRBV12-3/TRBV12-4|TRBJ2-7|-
TGTGCCAGCAGTTTTACTAGCGGGACGCACCGCGAGCAGTACTTC
CASSFTSGTHREQYF
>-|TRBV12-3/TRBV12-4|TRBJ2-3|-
TGTGCCTCACAGGTGGCAGGGCCCACAGATACGCAGTATTTT
CASQVAGPTDTQYF
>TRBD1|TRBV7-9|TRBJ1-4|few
TGTGCCAGCAGCCCTAGACAGGGATCCGATGAAAAACTGTTTTTT
CASSPRQGSDEKLFF
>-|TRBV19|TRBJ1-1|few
TGTGCCAGTAAGGGCGCTGAAGCTTTCTTT
CASKGAEAFF
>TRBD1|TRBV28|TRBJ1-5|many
TGTGCCAGCAGGGGAGGACAGGTCCGCAATCAGCCCCAGCATTTT
CASRGGQVRNQPQHF
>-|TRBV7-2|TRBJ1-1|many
TGTGCCAGCAGCTTAATGGAACACACTGAAGCTTTCTTT
CASSLMEHTEAFF
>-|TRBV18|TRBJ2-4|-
TGTGCCAGCTCACTAGACAGTGACATTCAGTACTTC
CASSLDSDIQYF
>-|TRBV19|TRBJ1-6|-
TGTGCCAGTAGTATAGGTGGGATGCCACCCCTCCACTTT
CASSIGGMPPLHF
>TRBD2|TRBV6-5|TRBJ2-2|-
TGTGCCAGCAGTTACATTGTGCTAGCGGGTGATACCGGGGAGCTGTTTTTT
CASSYIVLAGDTGELFF
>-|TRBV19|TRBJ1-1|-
TGTGCCAGCGGAGGGAGGGCAACTGAAGCTTTCTTT
CASGGRATEAFF
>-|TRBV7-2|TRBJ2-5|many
TGTGCCAGCAGACCGACTAGTAAAGAGACCCAGTACTTC
CASRPTSKETQYF
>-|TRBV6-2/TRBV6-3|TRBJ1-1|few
TGTGCCAGCAGTTACTCGTCAGAAGCTTTCTTT
CASSYSSEAFF
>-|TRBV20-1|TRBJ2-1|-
TGCAGTGCTAGGAGCAGGGATGGCTCCTACAATGAGCAGTTCTTC
CSARSRDGSYNEQFF
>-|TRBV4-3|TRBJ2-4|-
TGCGCCAGCAGCCTGGGACTGGATAACATTCAGTACTTC
CASSLGLDNIQYF
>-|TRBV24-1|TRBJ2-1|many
TGTGCCACCACTAGCCACCAAGGCTCCTACAATGAGCAGTTCTTC
CATTSHQGSYNEQFF
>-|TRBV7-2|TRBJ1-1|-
TGTGCCAGCAGTGATAGGGTGGGCACTGAAGCTTTCTTT
CASSDRVGTEAFF
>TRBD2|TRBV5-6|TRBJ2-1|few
TGTGCCAGCAGCTTGAATAGCGGGAGAAGTCGGAATGAGCAGTTCTTC
CASSLNSGRSRNEQFF
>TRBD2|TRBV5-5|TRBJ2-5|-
TGTGCCAGCAGCCAAGGACTAGCGGGAGCTGAGACCCAGTACTTC
CASSQGLAGAETQYF